The 22 T cell receptor beta chains reported below all come from one sample, sequenced in a study of OX40 agonist ivuxolimab in advanced cancers. Method: immunoSEQ multiplex PCR; TCRdb's copy keeps in-frame clones and lacks some. Of under 90,000 clones detected, more than 80% appear once; the ten largest clones hold about 0.22%. Sequencing used CD4+ or CD8+ T cells sorted from blood, obtained in a trial of the OX40 agonist ivuxolimab. The receptor set was obtained from an adult with an advanced solid tumor such as melanoma, head and neck, liver or kidney cancer.

In its sample, this clone was seen a few times. The chain uses TRBV11-1 and TRBJ2-1, with D possibly matching TRBD1 (5 bases). V was clipped by 0 bases and J by 5 bases, with 8 bases between them. CDR1 and CDR2 (germline): SGHAT, FQDESV (reference sequence). This CDR3 is built from 14 residues. CDR3: CASSLAGVDNEQFF. The CDR3, as DNA: TGTGCCAGCAGCTTAGCAGGGGTTGACAATGAGCAGTTCTTC.

In its sample, this clone was seen a few times. The CDR3 sequence: CASTYRMYEQYV. CDR3 DNA sequence: TGCGCCAGCACCTATAGGATGTACGAGCAGTACGTC. This chain joins TRBV10-1 and TRBJ2-7; D is uncertain. V was shortened by 7 bases and J by 4 bases, with 11 bases between the two germline ends. The CDR3 extends over 12 amino acids. Germline V CDR1 and CDR2: WNHNN, SYGVQD (reference sequence).

The chain joins TRBV30 to TRBJ2-2, with D unclear. V gave up 0 bases and J gave up 4 bases, with 6 bases separating them. Germline CDR1 GTSNPN, CDR2 SVGIG (reference sequence). This CDR3 has 13 amino acids. CDR3 in amino acids: CAWSVLTTGELFF. DNA of the CDR3: TGTGCCTGGAGTGTACTGACCACCGGGGAGCTGTTTTTT.

This chain links TRBV7-6 with TRBJ1-4; 10 positions match TRBD1. There are 16 residues in the CDR3. V lost 3 bases to trimming and J lost 2 bases; unmatched junction nucleotides: 3. Germline assignment: CDR1 SGHVS and CDR2 FNYEAQ. For the CDR3, the DNA is TGTGCCAGCAGCTTGACAGGGGGCGCGACTAATGAAAAACTGTTTTTT. This gives the protein CASSLTGGATNEKLFF.

The gene calls are TRBV5-4 and TRBJ2-5, with 10 positions matching TRBD1. From germline, CDR1 is SGHNT and CDR2 YYREEE (reference sequence). Trimming at V came to 4 bases and at J to 5 bases, leaving 5 bases not matched to a gene. This CDR3 comprises 14 residues. CDR3 DNA sequence: TGTGCCAGCAGCACCCGACAGGGGGCGGAGACCCAGTACTTC. Amino acid sequence: CASSTRQGAETQYF.

This rearrangement joins TRBV6-4 to TRBJ2-1, with no clear D. Between the trimmed V and J ends, which lost 4 bases and 5 bases, there was a span of 3 bases. CDR1 and CDR2 (germline): MRHNA, SNTAGT. The CDR3 spans 11 residues. CDR3 DNA: TGTGCCAGCAGTGTTAACAATGAGCAGTTCTTC. Translation: CASSVNNEQFF.

J is TRBJ1-1 and V is TRBV5-1, with D perhaps matching TRBD1 (5 bases). This CDR3 has 15 residues. V was shortened by 3 bases and J by 1 base, with 13 bases between the two germline ends. CDR1 is SGHRS and CDR2 is YFSETQ in the germline V gene. As DNA, the CDR3 is TGCGCCAGCAGCTCAGCAGGGATGTCGAACACTGAAGCTTTCTTT. It yields the protein CASSSAGMSNTEAFF.

The V call is TRBV4-1, the J call TRBJ2-3; the D gene is possibly TRBD2 (5 bases). The V gene's germline CDR1 is MGHRA and CDR2 YSYEKL. V dropped 4 bases and J dropped 9 bases, with 17 bases sitting between them. CDR3 size: 14 residues. This chain's CDR3 is CASSLTEGADTQYF. The DNA of the CDR3 is TGCGCCAGCAGCCTGACCGAGGGCGCGGACACGCAGTATTTT.

The count of this clone is one. This chain uses TRBV9 with TRBJ2-5; D is possibly TRBD2 (6 bases). This CDR3 region has 16 residues. In germline, CDR1 is SGDLS, CDR2 YYNGEE. Trimming shortened V by 0 bases and J by 3 bases, and 15 bases separated the two germline ends. This CDR3 reads CASSVGTGASEETQYF. Here the CDR3 DNA reads TGTGCCAGCAGCGTAGGCACGGGAGCCTCGGAAGAGACCCAGTACTTC.

The chain uses TRBV5-1 and TRBJ2-1; D is ambiguous. Trimming stripped 5 bases from V and 0 bases from J, with 9 bases between. CDR3 size: 14 residues. Germline V lookup: CDR1 SGHRS, CDR2 YFSETQ. The DNA for the CDR3 is TGCGCCAGCAGTGAGGATAGCTCCTACAATGAGCAGTTCTTC. Protein sequence: CASSEDSSYNEQFF.

This chain links TRBV5-1 with TRBJ1-1, with TRBD1 identical over 9 bases. The V gene's germline CDR1 is SGHRS and CDR2 YFSETQ. Trimming cost V 3 bases and J 2 bases; bases outside gene matches: 2. The CDR3 runs 14 residues. The CDR3 here is CASSWDRANTEAFF. The DNA for the CDR3 is TGCGCCAGCAGCTGGGACAGGGCTAACACTGAAGCTTTCTTT.

The J gene is TRBJ2-3, the V gene TRBV5-1; tentatively, D is TRBD1 (6 bases). This CDR3 has 12 residues. Germline lookup yields CDR1 SGHRS and CDR2 YFSETQ. Trimming pared 4 bases from V and 5 bases from J, leaving 8 bases between. CDR3 coding DNA: TGCGCCAGCAGCAGGACAGAAGATACGCAGTATTTT. This translates into CASSRTEDTQYF.

V is TRBV5-1 and J is TRBJ2-2; no clear D gene. The CDR3 runs 16 residues. CDR1 SGHRS and CDR2 YFSETQ come from the germline V gene. Trimming pared 0 bases from V and 7 bases from J, leaving 16 bases between. This chain's CDR3 is CASSLDAVNSDGELFF. CDR3 in DNA: TGCGCCAGCAGCTTGGATGCGGTGAATAGTGACGGGGAGCTGTTTTTT.

The rearrangement joins TRBV7-2 to TRBJ2-5, with TRBD1 as a possible D gene (6 bases). V gave up 2 bases and J gave up 5 bases, with 18 bases separating them. Germline values: CDR1 SGHTA, CDR2 FQGNSA. The CDR3 loop spans 16 amino acids. In DNA form, the CDR3 reads TGTGCCAGCAGCTTATTAAGGGGGACGGGGTTTGAGACCCAGTACTTC. Translation: CASSLLRGTGFETQYF.

The chain has TRBV2 and TRBJ1-4, with D unresolved. The V and J ends lost 7 bases and 3 bases respectively, with 6 bases between them. Germline CDR1 is SNHLY and CDR2 is FYNNEI. This CDR3 is 12 amino acids long. This CDR3 is CASTRANEKLFF. The CDR3 DNA reads as TGTGCCAGCACCAGAGCTAATGAAAAACTGTTTTTT.

The chain combines TRBV4-1 with TRBJ2-4; 8 positions match TRBD1. The J segment lost 6 bases and the V segment lost 1 base, leaving 8 bases of the junction unmatched. This CDR3 comprises 16 residues. Germline V gene sequence: CDR1 MGHRA, CDR2 YSYEKL. This chain's CDR3 is CASSQAPGTGLNIQYF. The CDR3 bases are TGCGCCAGCAGCCAAGCCCCCGGGACAGGACTAAACATTCAGTACTTC.

The chain joins TRBV5-5 to TRBJ1-5; D might be TRBD1 (5 bases). Trimming left V 2 bases short and J 1 base short, with 7 bases between. The CDR3 runs to 14 residues. Germline CDR1 SGHKS, CDR2 YYEKEE (reference sequence). The CDR3 sequence: CASSFSGSNQPQHF. CDR3 bases: TGTGCCAGCAGCTTTTCAGGGAGCAATCAGCCCCAGCATTTT.

CDR3 region: CASSPGLSYYNSPLHF. CDR3 DNA: TGCGCCAGCAGCCCCGGTTTATCTTATTATAATTCACCCCTCCACTTT. The chain uses TRBV5-1 and TRBJ1-6; D gene uncertain. Between the trimmed V and J ends, which lost 4 bases and 4 bases, there was a span of 15 bases. CDR3 length: 16 amino acids. Germline lookup yields CDR1 SGHRS and CDR2 YFSETQ.

The CDR3 sequence is CAINGRWEGAQFTSTDTQYF. DNA for the CDR3: TGTGCCATCAACGGAAGATGGGAGGGGGCTCAATTTACTAGCACAGATACGCAGTATTTT. This sequence joins TRBV28 and TRBJ2-3; D is perhaps TRBD1 or TRBD2 (7 bases each). The CDR3 sequence is 20 residues long. Germline V gene lookup returns CDR1 MDHEN and CDR2 SYDVKM. Trimming left V 10 bases short and J 0 bases short, with 32 bases between.

The rearrangement uses TRBV5-1 and TRBJ2-7; 7 bases match TRBD1. Germline CDR1 and CDR2: SGHRS and YFSETQ. The CDR3 is made up of 13 amino acids. V gave up 0 bases and J gave up 3 bases; unmatched junction bases: 0. CDR3 bases: TGCGCCAGCAGCTTGGACAGGGGCTACGAGCAGTACGTC. Protein product: CASSLDRGYEQYV.

CDR3 coding DNA: TGTGCCAGCAGCCCTACCCCGAACACCGGGGAGCTGTTTTTT. Amino acids: CASSPTPNTGELFF. The V call is TRBV11-2, the J call TRBJ2-2; D call uncertain. The V and J ends lost 5 bases and 0 bases respectively, with 7 bases between them. The germline CDR1 and CDR2 sequences are SGHAT and FQNNGV. This CDR3 comprises 14 residues.

The V gene is TRBV9, the J gene TRBJ1-3, with 7 bases that match TRBD1. Germline trimming cut 2 bases from V and 0 bases from J; bases unmatched to any gene: 2. The CDR3 spans 15 residues. The germline CDR1 and CDR2 sequences are SGDLS and YYNGEE. The CDR3 sequence is CASSVRQGSGNTIYF. The CDR3 nucleotides read TGTGCCAGCAGCGTGAGACAGGGCTCTGGAAACACCATATATTTT.